This is a list of T cell receptor beta chains from one sample in a study of blood T cell repertoires in COVID-19. The repertoire was sequenced with immunoSEQ multiplex PCR; TCRdb's copy has only in-frame clones and lacks some. The table shows 250,000 or so clones, with approximately 85% occurring only once. Input material: peripheral blood. The origin of the receptors is a woman under 40 with acute or convalescent COVID-19. CDR3s include the opening cysteine and the closing phenylalanine or tryptophan.

cdr3_length | v_call | cdr3_aa
14 | TRBV3-1/TRBV3-2 | CASSQQATNEKLFF
14 | TRBV7-8 | CASSRGTSRYEQYF
12 | TRBV19 | CASSFQGGEQFF
14 | TRBV6-5 | CASKIQGPLGTQYF
14 | TRBV5-6 | CASSSLDRDSEQYF
16 | TRBV7-2 | CASSATLAGGVHTQYF
15 | TRBV5-1 | CASSLPGQNTGELFF
14 | TRBV7-8 | CASSFRDFQETQYF
15 | TRBV4-3 | CASSQGPVNNSPLHF
16 | TRBV6-2/TRBV6-3 | CASSYTLAGKNYEQYF
14 | TRBV2 | CASRTGTGHNEQFF
15 | TRBV9 | CASSSGTSGSETQYF
16 | TRBV29-1 | CSAKGLAGGNAYEQYF
13 | TRBV5-6 | CASSIQGNQPQHF
15 | TRBV11-2 | CASMIRSGRTGELFF
15 | TRBV5-8 | CASSLVETLSYEQYF
17 | TRBV19 | CASSIGVSSGRAGELFF